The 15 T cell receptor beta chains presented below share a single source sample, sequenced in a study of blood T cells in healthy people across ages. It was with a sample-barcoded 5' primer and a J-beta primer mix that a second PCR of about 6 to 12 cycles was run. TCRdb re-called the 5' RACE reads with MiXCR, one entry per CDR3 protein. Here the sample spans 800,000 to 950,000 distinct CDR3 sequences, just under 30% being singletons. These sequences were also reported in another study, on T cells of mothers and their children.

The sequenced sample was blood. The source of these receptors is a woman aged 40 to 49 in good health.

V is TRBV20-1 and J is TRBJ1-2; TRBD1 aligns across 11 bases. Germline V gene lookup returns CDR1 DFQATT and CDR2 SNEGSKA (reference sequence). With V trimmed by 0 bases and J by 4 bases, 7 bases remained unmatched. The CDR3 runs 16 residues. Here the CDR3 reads CSARDRGQGDSYGYTF. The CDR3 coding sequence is TGCAGTGCTAGAGATCGGGGACAGGGGGACTCCTATGGCTACACCTTC.

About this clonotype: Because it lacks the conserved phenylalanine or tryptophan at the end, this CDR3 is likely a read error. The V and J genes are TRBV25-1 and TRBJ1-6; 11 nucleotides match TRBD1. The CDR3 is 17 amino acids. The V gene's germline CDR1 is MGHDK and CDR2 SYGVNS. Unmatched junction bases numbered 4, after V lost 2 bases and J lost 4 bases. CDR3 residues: CASSERTGGQYNSPLHL. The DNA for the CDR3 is TGTGCCAGCAGTGAAAGGACAGGGGGCCAATATAATTCACCCCTCCACCTT.

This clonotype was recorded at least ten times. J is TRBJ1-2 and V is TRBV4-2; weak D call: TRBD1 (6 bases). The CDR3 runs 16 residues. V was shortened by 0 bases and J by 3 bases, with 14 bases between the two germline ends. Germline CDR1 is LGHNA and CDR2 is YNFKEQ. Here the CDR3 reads CASSQDLGRGDYGYTF. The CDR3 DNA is TGTGCCAGCAGCCAAGATTTGGGCAGGGGAGACTATGGCTACACCTTC.

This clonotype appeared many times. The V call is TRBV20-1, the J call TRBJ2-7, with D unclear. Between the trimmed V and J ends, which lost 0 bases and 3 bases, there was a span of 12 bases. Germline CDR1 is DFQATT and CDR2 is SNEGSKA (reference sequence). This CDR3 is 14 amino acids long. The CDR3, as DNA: TGCAGTGCTAGAGAGGTTGGACGGAGCTACGAGCAGTACTTC. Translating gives CSAREVGRSYEQYF.

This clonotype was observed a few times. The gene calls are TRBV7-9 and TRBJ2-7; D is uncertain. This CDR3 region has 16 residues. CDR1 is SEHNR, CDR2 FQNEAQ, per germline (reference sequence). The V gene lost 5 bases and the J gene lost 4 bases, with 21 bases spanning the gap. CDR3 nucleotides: TGTGCCAGCAGCCCCCGGGTGTCGAGTCGTCGTTACGAGCAGTACTTC. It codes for CASSPRVSSRRYEQYF.

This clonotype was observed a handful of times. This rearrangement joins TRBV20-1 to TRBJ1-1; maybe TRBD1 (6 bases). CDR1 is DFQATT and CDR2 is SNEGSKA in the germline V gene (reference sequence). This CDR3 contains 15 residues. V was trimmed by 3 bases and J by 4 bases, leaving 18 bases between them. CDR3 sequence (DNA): TGCAGTGCTAGGGGCCCCAGGGGTGGTGGCACTGAAGCTTTCTTT. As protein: CSARGPRGGGTEAFF.

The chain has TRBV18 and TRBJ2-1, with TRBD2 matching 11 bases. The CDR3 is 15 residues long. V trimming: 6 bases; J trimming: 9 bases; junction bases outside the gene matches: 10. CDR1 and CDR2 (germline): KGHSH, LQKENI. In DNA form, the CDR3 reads TGTGCCAGCTCCCCGACTAGCGGGGCCCGGTCTGAGCAGTTCTTC. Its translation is CASSPTSGARSEQFF.

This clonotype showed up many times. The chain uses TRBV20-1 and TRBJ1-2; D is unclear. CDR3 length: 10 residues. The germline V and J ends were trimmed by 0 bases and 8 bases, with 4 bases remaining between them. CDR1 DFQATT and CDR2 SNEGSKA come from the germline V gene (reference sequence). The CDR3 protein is CSARDRGYTF. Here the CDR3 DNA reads TGCAGTGCTAGAGACAGGGGCTACACCTTC.

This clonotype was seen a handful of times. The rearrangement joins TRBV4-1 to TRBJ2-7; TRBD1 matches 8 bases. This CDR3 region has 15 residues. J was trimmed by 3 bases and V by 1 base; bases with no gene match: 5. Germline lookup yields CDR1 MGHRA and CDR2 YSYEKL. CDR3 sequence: CASSQARTGGYEQYF. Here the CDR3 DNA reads TGCGCCAGCAGCCAAGCTAGAACAGGGGGCTACGAGCAGTACTTC.

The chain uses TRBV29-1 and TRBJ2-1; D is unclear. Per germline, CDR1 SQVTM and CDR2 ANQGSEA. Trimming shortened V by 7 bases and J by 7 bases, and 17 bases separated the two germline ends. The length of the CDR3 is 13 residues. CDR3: CSAQRRISNEQFF. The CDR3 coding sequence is TGCAGCGCCCAGCGTCGCATTTCTAATGAGCAGTTCTTC.

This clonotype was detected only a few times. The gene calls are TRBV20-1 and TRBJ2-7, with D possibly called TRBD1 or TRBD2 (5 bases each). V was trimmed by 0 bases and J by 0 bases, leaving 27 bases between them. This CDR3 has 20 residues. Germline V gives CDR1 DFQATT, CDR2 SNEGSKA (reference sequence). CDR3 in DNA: TGCAGTGCTAGAGATCTGCCCGGACACGGGGTTTACTTGAGCTCCTACGAGCAGTACTTC. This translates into CSARDLPGHGVYLSSYEQYF.

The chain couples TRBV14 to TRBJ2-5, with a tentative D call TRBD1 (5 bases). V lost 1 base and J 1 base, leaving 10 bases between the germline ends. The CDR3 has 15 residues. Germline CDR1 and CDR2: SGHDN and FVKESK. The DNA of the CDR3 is TGTGCCAGCAGCCAAGGAGCGACAGTCCAAGAGACCCAGTACTTC. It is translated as CASSQGATVQETQYF.

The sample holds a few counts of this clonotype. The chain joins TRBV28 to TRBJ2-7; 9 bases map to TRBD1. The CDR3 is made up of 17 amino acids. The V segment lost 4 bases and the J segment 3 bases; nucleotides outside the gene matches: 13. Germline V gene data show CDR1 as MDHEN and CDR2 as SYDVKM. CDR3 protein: CASSYQLGQGSGYEQYF. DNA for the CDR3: TGTGCCAGCAGTTATCAGCTCGGACAGGGGTCTGGCTACGAGCAGTACTTC.

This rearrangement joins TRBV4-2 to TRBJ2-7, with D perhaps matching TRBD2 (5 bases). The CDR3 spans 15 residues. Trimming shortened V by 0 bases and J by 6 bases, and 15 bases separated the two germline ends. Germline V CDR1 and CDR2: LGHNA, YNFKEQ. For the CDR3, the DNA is TGTGCCAGCAGCCAAGAGAGGACCGGGATCCGCGAGCAGTACTTC. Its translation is CASSQERTGIREQYF.

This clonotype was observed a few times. The CDR3 sequence: CSARGMTRAQYF. CDR3 nucleotides: TGCAGTGCTAGAGGGATGACTCGGGCCCAGTACTTC. The chain combines TRBV20-1 with TRBJ2-5; D is undetermined. The CDR3 covers 12 residues. V was trimmed by 1 base and J by 9 bases, leaving 12 bases between them. The germline V gene has CDR1 DFQATT and CDR2 SNEGSKA (reference sequence).